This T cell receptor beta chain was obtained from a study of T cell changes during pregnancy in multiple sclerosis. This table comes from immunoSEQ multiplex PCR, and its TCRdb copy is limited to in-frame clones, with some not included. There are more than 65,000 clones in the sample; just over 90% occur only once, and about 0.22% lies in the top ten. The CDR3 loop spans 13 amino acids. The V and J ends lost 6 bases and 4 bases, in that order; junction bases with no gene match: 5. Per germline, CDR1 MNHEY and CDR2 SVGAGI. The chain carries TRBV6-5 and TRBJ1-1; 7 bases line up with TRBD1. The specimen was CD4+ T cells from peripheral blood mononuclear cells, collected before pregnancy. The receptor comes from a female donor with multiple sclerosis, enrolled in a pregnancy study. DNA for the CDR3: TGTGCCAGCAGGAAACCAGGGGGCACTGAAGCTTTCTTT. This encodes CASRKPGGTEAFF.